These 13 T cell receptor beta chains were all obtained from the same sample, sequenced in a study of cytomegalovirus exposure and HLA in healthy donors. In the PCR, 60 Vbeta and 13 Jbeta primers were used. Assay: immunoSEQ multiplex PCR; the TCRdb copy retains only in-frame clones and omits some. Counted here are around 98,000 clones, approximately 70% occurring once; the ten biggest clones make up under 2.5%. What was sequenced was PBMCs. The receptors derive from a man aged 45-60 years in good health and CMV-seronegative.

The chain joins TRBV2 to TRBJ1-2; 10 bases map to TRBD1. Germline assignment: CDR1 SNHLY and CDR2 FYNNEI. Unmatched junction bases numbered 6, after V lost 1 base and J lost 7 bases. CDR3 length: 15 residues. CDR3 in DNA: TGTGCCAGCAGTGAAGGGGGACAGGGGATCCTTGGCTACACCTTC. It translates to CASSEGGQGILGYTF.

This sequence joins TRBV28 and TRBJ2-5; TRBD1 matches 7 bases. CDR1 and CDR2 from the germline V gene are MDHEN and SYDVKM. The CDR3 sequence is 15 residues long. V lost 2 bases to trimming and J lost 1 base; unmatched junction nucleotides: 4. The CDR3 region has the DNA TGTGCCAGCAGTTTAGAACAGGGGACCCAAGAGACCCAGTACTTC. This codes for CASSLEQGTQETQYF.

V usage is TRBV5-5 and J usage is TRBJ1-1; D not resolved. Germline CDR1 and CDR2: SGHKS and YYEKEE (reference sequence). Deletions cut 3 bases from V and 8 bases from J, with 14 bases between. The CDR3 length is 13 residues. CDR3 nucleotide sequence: TGTGCCAGCAGCTCCCGGCAGGCCTTAGAAGCTTTCTTT. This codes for CASSSRQALEAFF.

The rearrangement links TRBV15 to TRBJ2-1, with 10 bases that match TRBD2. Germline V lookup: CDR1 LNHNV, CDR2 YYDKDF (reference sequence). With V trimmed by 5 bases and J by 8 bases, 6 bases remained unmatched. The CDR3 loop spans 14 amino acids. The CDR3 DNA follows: TGTGCCACCAGCCGCGGGACTAGCGTCGATGAGCAGTTCTTC. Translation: CATSRGTSVDEQFF.

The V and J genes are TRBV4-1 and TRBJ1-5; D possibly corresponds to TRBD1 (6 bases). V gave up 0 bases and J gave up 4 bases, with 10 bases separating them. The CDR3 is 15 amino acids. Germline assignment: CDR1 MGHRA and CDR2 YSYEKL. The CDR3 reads CASSQDGTGNQPQHF. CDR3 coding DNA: TGCGCCAGCAGCCAAGATGGTACAGGGAATCAGCCCCAGCATTTT.

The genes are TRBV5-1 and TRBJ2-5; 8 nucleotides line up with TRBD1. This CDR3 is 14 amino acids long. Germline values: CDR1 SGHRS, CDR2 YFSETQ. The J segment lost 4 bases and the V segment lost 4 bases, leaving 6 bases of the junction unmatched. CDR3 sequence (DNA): TGCGCCAGCAGCGACAGGGGTCAGGCAGAGACCCAGTACTTC. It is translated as CASSDRGQAETQYF.

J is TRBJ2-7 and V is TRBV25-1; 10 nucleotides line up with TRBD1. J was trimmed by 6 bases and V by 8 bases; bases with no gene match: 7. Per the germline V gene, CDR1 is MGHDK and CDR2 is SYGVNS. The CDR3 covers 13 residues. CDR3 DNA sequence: TGTGCCAGCGGGCACGACAGGGGGCGCGAGCAGTACTTC. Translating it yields CASGHDRGREQYF.

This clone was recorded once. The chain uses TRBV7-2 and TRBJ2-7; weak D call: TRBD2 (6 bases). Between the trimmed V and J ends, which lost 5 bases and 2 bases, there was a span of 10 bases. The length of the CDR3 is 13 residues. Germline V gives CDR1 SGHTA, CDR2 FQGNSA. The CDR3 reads CASSQPSAYEQYF. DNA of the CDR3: TGTGCCAGCAGCCAGCCTAGCGCCTACGAGCAGTACTTC.

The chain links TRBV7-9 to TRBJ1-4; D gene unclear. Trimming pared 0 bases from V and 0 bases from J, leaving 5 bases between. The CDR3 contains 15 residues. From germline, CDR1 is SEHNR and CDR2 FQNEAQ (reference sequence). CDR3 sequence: CASSLAVATNEKLFF. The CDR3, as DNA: TGTGCCAGCAGCTTAGCTGTAGCAACTAATGAAAAACTGTTTTTT. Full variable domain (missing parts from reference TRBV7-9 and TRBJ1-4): DTGVSQNPRHKITKRGQNVTFRCDPISEHNRLYWYRQTLGQGPEFLTYFQNEAQLEKSRLLSDRFSAERPKGSFSTLEIQRTEQGDSAMYLCASSLAVATNEKLFFGSGTQLSVL.

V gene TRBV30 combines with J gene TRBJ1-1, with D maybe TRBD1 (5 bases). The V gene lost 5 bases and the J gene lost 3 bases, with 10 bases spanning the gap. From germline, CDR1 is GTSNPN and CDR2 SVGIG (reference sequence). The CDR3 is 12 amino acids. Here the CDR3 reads CAWGAAYTEAFF. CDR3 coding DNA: TGTGCCTGGGGGGCGGCCTACACTGAAGCTTTCTTT. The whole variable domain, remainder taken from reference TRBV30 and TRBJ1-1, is SQTIHQWPATLVQPVGSPLSLECTVEGTSNPNLYWYRQAAGRGLQLLFYSVGIGQISSEVPQNLSASRPQDRQFILSSKKLLLSDSGFYLCAWGAAYTEAFFGQGTRLTVV.

Written as DNA, the CDR3 is TGTGCCAGCTCAATACGGACAGGGGGCGGCCTTTTCACTGAAGCTTTCTTT. Its translation is CASSIRTGGGLFTEAFF. J is TRBJ1-1 and V is TRBV18; 11 bases match TRBD1. V lost 5 bases to trimming and J lost 4 bases; unmatched junction nucleotides: 12. The CDR3 covers 17 residues. Germline V lookup: CDR1 KGHSH, CDR2 LQKENI.

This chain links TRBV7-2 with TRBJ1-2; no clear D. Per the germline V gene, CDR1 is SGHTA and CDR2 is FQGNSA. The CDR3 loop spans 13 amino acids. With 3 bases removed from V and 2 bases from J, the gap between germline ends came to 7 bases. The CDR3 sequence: CASSFQRNYGYTF. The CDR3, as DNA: TGTGCCAGCAGCTTCCAGCGCAACTATGGCTACACCTTC.

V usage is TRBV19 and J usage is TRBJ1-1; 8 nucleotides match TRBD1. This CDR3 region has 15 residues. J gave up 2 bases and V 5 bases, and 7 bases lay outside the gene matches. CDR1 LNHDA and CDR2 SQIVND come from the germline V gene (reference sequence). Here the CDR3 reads CASSLRDRPNTEAFF. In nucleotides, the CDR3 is TGTGCCAGTAGTCTGAGGGACAGGCCCAACACTGAAGCTTTCTTT.